These 5 T cell receptor beta chains originate from one sample sequenced in a study of memory CD4+ T cells and cytomegalovirus serostatus. The sort gate was single viable CD3+CD4+CD8-CD45RO+ cells for memory CD4+ T cells. TCRdb keeps only in-frame clones here, not all; method: immunoSEQ multiplex PCR. The profile covers fewer than 90,000 clones, with roughly 80% appearing a single time and 2.6% taken by the ten largest. Sequenced: memory CD4+ T cells from blood. The receptors shown here come from an adult in good health and CMV-seropositive.

This chain links TRBV5-1 with TRBJ1-2; 10 bases are a match to TRBD1. CDR1 SGHRS and CDR2 YFSETQ come from the germline V gene. Trimming at V came to 3 bases and at J to 6 bases, leaving 5 bases not matched to a gene. The CDR3 runs to 14 residues. The DNA of the CDR3 is TGCGCCAGCAGCTGGGACAGGGGTACTAATGGCTACACCTTC. It yields the protein CASSWDRGTNGYTF.

V usage is TRBV27 and J usage is TRBJ2-2; 8 nucleotides agree with TRBD1. From germline, CDR1 is MNHEY and CDR2 SMNVEV (reference sequence). The CDR3 is 17 residues long. Trimming cost V 10 bases and J 2 bases; bases outside gene matches: 15. The DNA for the CDR3 is TGTGCCACCTCACCCCCCCCAGGACAGGGAAACACCGGGGAGCTGTTTTTT. It encodes CATSPPPGQGNTGELFF.

This chain joins TRBV5-4 and TRBJ1-2, with D unresolved. The CDR3 length is 13 residues. V shed 0 bases and J shed 4 bases, with 7 bases lying between them. The V gene's germline CDR1 is SGHNT and CDR2 YYREEE (reference sequence). CDR3 residues: CASSLVASYGYTF. For the CDR3, the DNA is TGTGCCAGCAGCTTGGTTGCTTCCTATGGCTACACCTTC. The complete variable domain, with remaining parts taken from reference TRBV5-4 and TRBJ1-2, reads ETGVTQSPTHLIKTRGQQVTLRCSSQSGHNTVSWYQQALGQGPQFIFQYYREEENGRGNFPPRFSGLQFPNYSSELNVNALELDDSALYLCASSLVASYGYTFGSGTRLTVV.

The genes are TRBV6-6 and TRBJ2-1; 10 bases map to TRBD2. Germline V gene data show CDR1 as MNHNY and CDR2 as SVGAGI (reference sequence). The CDR3 consists of 16 residues. The ends lost 5 bases at V and 7 bases at J; junction bases unmatched: 11. CDR3 sequence (DNA): TGTGCCAGCAGTACTCCAAGCGGGAGGGCCGGGAATGAGCAGTTCTTC. Encoded protein: CASSTPSGRAGNEQFF.

This rearrangement joins TRBV25-1 to TRBJ2-2; TRBD2 matches 7 bases. The trim removed 8 bases at V and 2 bases at J, leaving 2 bases unmatched. Germline V gives CDR1 MGHDK, CDR2 SYGVNS. CDR3 size: 13 residues. DNA of the CDR3: TGTGCCAGCGGGACTAAAAACACCGGGGAGCTGTTTTTT. It is translated as CASGTKNTGELFF.